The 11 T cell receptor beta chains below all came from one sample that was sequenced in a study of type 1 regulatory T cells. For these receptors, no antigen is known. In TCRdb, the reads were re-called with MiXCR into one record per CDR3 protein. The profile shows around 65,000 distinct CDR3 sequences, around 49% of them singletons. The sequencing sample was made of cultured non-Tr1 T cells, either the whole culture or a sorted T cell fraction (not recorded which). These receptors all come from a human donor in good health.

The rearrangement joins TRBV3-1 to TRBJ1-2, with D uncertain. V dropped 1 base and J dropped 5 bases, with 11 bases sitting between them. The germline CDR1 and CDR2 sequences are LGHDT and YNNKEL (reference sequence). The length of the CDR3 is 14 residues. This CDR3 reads CASSQGTAAYGYTF. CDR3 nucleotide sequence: TGTGCCAGCAGCCAAGGAACAGCGGCTTATGGCTACACCTTC.

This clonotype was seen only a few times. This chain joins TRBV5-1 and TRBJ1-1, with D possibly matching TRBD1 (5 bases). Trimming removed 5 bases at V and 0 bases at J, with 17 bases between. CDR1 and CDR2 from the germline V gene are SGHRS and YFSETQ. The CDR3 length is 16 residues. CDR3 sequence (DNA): TGCGCCAGCAGACCGCCAGGGAGTAATATGAACACTGAAGCTTTCTTT. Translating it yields CASRPPGSNMNTEAFF.

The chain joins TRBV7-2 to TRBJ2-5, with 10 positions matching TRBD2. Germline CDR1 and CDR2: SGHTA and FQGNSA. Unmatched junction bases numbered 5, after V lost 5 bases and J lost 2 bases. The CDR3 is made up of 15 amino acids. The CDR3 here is CASSKSGRVQETQYF. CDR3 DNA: TGTGCCAGCAGCAAGAGCGGGAGGGTTCAAGAGACCCAGTACTTC. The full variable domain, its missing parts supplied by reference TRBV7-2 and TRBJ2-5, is GAGVSQSPSNKVTEKGKDVELRCDPISGHTALYWYRQSLGQGLEFLIYFQGNSAPDKSGLPSDRFSAERTGGSVSTLTIQRTQQEDSAVYLCASSKSGRVQETQYFGPGTRLLVL.

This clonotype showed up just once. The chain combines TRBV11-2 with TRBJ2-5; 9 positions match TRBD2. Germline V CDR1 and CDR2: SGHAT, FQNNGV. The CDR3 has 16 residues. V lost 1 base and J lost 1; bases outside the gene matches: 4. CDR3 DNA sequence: TGTGCCAGCAGCTTAGCGCTAGCGGGGACCCAAGAGACCCAGTACTTC. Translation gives CASSLALAGTQETQYF.

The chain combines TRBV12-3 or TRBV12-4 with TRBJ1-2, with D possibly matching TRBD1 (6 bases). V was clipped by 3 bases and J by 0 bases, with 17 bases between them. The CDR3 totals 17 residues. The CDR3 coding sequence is TGTGCCAGCAGTTTGTCGGGGGCAACCCTCCCTAACTATGGCTACACCTTC. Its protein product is CASSLSGATLPNYGYTF.

The CDR3: CASSLGLETQYF. CDR3 coding DNA: TGCGCCAGCAGCTTGGGGCTAGAGACCCAGTACTTC. V and J are TRBV5-1 and TRBJ2-5; D is unclear. The germline gives CDR1 SGHRS, CDR2 YFSETQ. The V end lost 0 bases, the J end lost 4 bases, and 4 bases lay between the germline ends. There are 12 residues in the CDR3. The full variable domain, completed using reference TRBV5-1 and TRBJ2-5, is KAGVTQTPRYLIKTRGQQVTLSCSPISGHRSVSWYQQTPGQGLQFLFEYFSETQRNKGNFPGRFSGRQFSNSRSEMNVSTLELGDSALYLCASSLGLETQYFGPGTRLLVL.

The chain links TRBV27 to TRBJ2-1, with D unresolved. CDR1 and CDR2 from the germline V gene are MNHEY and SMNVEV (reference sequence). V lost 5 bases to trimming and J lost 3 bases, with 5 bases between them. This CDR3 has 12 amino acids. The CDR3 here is CASSAIYNEQFF. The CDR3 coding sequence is TGTGCCAGCAGTGCGATCTACAATGAGCAGTTCTTC.

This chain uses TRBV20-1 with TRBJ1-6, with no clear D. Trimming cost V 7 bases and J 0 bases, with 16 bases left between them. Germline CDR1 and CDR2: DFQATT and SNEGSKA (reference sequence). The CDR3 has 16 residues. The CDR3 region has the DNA TGCAGTGTCCCCGAGGCGGGGAGCTCCTATAATTCACCCCTCCACTTT. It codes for CSVPEAGSSYNSPLHF.

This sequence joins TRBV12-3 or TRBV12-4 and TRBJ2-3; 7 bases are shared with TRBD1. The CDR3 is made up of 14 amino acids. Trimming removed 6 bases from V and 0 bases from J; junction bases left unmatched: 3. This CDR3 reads CASRGDSSTDTQYF. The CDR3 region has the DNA TGTGCCAGCAGGGGGGACAGCAGCACAGATACGCAGTATTTT.

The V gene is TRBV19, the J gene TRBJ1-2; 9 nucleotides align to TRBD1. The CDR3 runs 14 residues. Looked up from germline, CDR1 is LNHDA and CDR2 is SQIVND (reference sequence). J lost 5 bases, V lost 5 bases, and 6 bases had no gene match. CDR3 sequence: CASSSTDRGYGYTF. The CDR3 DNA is TGTGCCAGTAGTTCCACGGACAGGGGATATGGCTACACCTTC.

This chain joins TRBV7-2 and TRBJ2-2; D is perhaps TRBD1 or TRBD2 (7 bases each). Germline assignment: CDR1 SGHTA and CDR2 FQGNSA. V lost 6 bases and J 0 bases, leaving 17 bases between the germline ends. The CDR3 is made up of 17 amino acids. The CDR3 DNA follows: TGTGCCAGCAGTTTGGGAGGGGGCCAAACGAACACCGGGGAGCTGTTTTTT. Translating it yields CASSLGGGQTNTGELFF.